This T cell receptor (beta chain) was found in a study of vaccination and CD4 T cells after COVID-19. Study observations and caveats: It was found that, in convalescent patients, 304 of 307 vaccine-specific clones were spike mono-reactive.

J gave up 0 bases and V 6 bases, and 12 bases lay outside the gene matches. There are 18 residues in the CDR3. CDR1 is MNHEY and CDR2 is SVGEGT in the germline V gene. A remark on this clonotype: Its antigen is undetermined.

Cultured CD4+ T cells had their DNA profiled by the Oncomine TCR Beta short-read assay. TCRdb re-called the PCR reads through MiXCR, storing one row per CDR3 protein. The sample contains approximately 7,100 distinct CDR3 sequences, around 48% of which appear only once. Treatment reported: approximately 9-day PBMC culture with coronavirus spike peptide pools or control peptides (ViraFEST assay). The unexposed donor provided CD4+ T cells, which were taken before the COVID-19 pandemic (2011-2018). T cells were expanded with peptide pools, and expanded clonotypes were identified by TCR sequencing. After roughly ten days of culture, CD4+ T cells were negatively selected. Researchers challenged CD4+ T cells from unexposed donors with SARS-CoV-2 S/N and four cold-coronavirus spikes, cells permitting.

The rearrangement joins TRBV6-2 or TRBV6-3 to TRBJ2-2; 8 bases map to TRBD1. The clonotype originates from a human donor in good health. The sample was CD4+ T cells from blood, cultured in vitro. DNA of the CDR3: TGTGCCAGCAGACCCCACCGACAGGGGCCGTCGAACACCGGGGAGCTGTTTTTT. Translation gives CASRPHRQGPSNTGELFF.